This TCR beta chain was captured in a study of blood T cell repertoires in COVID-19. Study overall: The cDNA or gDNA used as material had been derived from T cells, B-cell-depleted T cells, or PBMCs.

The CDR3 has 15 amino acids. Germline CDR1 MGHRA, CDR2 YSYEKL. V was pared by 0 bases and J by 3 bases, with 9 bases between. Per the original data handling: Estimated nucleated cell counts came from reference gene primer amplification. Using immunoSEQ multiplex PCR, the repertoire was profiled, and TCRdb retains in-frame clones only, with some absent. For V, J and clone size, that table is used; D and trimming come from the DNA. The sample lists 160,000 or so clones; about 83% were seen once. This clonotype was sampled from a human donor in a cohort sampled during active COVID-19. The material sequenced was peripheral blood. This sequence joins TRBV4-1 and TRBJ1-3; D is possibly TRBD1 (5 bases). The chain's CDR3 is CASSQDGGFGNTIYF. The CDR3 DNA sequence: TGCGCCAGCAGCCAAGATGGGGGGTTTGGAAACACCATATATTTT.